A selection of T cell receptor beta chains follows, all from one sample in a study of blood T cells in healthy people across ages. TCRdb ran MiXCR on the 5' RACE reads and lists one entry per CDR3 protein. This sample has about 700,000 distinct CDR3 sequences, with about 30% found just once. Sequenced material: blood. All receptors come from an elderly woman in good health. Both conserved end residues are part of each CDR3. Fields, in order: D gene, V gene, clone size, J gene, CDR3 DNA, CDR3 protein. The D gene is left open where the match is weak. Clone size appears in some rows only: once, few, many, or a class for an expanded clone.

d_call: NA
v_call: TRBV10-3
clone_size: many
j_call: TRBJ1-2
cdr3_nt: TGTGCCATCAGTGAAGGGGGGTCTACTTATGGCTACACCTTC
cdr3_aa: CAISEGGSTYGYTF

d_call: TRBD2
v_call: TRBV7-2
clone_size: once
j_call: TRBJ2-1
cdr3_nt: TGTGCCAGCAGCTTAGTAGGACTAGCGGGGGGGCGTTCCTACAATGAGCAGTTCTTC
cdr3_aa: CASSLVGLAGGRSYNEQFF

d_call: NA
v_call: TRBV20-1
clone_size: NA
j_call: TRBJ2-3
cdr3_nt: TGCAGTGCTTTAGCGTTAGTCACAGATACGCAGTATTTT
cdr3_aa: CSALALVTDTQYF

d_call: NA
v_call: TRBV5-1
clone_size: many
j_call: TRBJ1-1
cdr3_nt: TGCGCCAGCAGCTTGGGTGCAGGAATGAACACTGAAGCTTTCTTT
cdr3_aa: CASSLGAGMNTEAFF

d_call: TRBD1
v_call: TRBV6-2/TRBV6-3
clone_size: NA
j_call: TRBJ1-5
cdr3_nt: TGTGCCAGCAGTACGGCGGGGACAGGGGGCAATCAGCCCCAGCATTTT
cdr3_aa: CASSTAGTGGNQPQHF

d_call: NA
v_call: TRBV28
clone_size: many
j_call: TRBJ2-1
cdr3_nt: TGTGCCAGCAGTGTCTGGGATGGGGGGAACAATGAGCAGTTCTTC
cdr3_aa: CASSVWDGGNNEQFF

d_call: TRBD1
v_call: TRBV2
clone_size: NA
j_call: TRBJ1-2
cdr3_nt: TGTGCCAGCAGTGAAGCAACTACAGGGGTTCAAAACTATGGCTACACCTTC
cdr3_aa: CASSEATTGVQNYGYTF

d_call: TRBD2
v_call: TRBV29-1
clone_size: NA
j_call: TRBJ2-5
cdr3_nt: TGCAGCGTTGTCCTAGCGGGAGAAGAGACCCAGTACTTC
cdr3_aa: CSVVLAGEETQYF

d_call: TRBD2
v_call: TRBV7-2
clone_size: many
j_call: TRBJ2-1
cdr3_nt: TGTGCCAGCAGCTCCACCAGCGGGGGGGACTACAATGAGCAGTTCTTC
cdr3_aa: CASSSTSGGDYNEQFF

d_call: NA
v_call: TRBV28
clone_size: once
j_call: TRBJ2-1
cdr3_nt: TGTGCCAGCAGTTCCCGGGGCTGGACAGACAATGAGCAGTTCTTC
cdr3_aa: CASSSRGWTDNEQFF

d_call: NA
v_call: TRBV2
clone_size: few
j_call: TRBJ1-2
cdr3_nt: TGTGCCAGCGGTGGTGGAGCAGAATCCCATGGCTACACCTTC
cdr3_aa: CASGGGAESHGYTF

d_call: NA
v_call: TRBV13
clone_size: NA
j_call: TRBJ2-7
cdr3_nt: TGTGCCAGCGGCTACGGGATCTCCTACGAGCAGTACTTC
cdr3_aa: CASGYGISYEQYF

d_call: TRBD1
v_call: TRBV6-1
clone_size: many
j_call: TRBJ1-4
cdr3_nt: TGTGCCAGCAGTGCTCGACAGGGGGAAAAACTGTTTTTT
cdr3_aa: CASSARQGEKLFF

d_call: TRBD1
v_call: TRBV6-1
clone_size: few
j_call: TRBJ1-4
cdr3_nt: TGTGCCAGCAGCCCTGAACACGGGACAGGGGGTGAAAAACTGTTTTTT
cdr3_aa: CASSPEHGTGGEKLFF

d_call: NA
v_call: TRBV7-2
clone_size: once
j_call: TRBJ2-1
cdr3_nt: TGTGCCAGCAGCTTAGCGCGGGATTACGAGCAGTTCTTC
cdr3_aa: CASSLARDYEQFF

d_call: NA
v_call: TRBV6-2/TRBV6-3
clone_size: many
j_call: TRBJ2-3
cdr3_nt: TGTGCCAGCAGTTATTGGGGGTCAAGCACAGATACGCAGTATTTT
cdr3_aa: CASSYWGSSTDTQYF

d_call: NA
v_call: TRBV13
clone_size: NA
j_call: TRBJ2-5
cdr3_nt: TGTGCCAGCAGCTTAAGGGGGGGGCTCCAAGAGACCCAGTACTTC
cdr3_aa: CASSLRGGLQETQYF

d_call: TRBD1
v_call: TRBV6-6
clone_size: NA
j_call: TRBJ2-5
cdr3_nt: TGTGCCAGCAGTTACAGTCAGGGGGCGCAGGAGCAGTACTTC
cdr3_aa: CASSYSQGAQEQYF

d_call: TRBD2
v_call: TRBV7-2
clone_size: many
j_call: TRBJ2-4
cdr3_nt: TGTGCCAGCAGCCATACTAGCGGGGGATTGAACATTCAGTACTTC
cdr3_aa: CASSHTSGGLNIQYF

d_call: TRBD2
v_call: TRBV7-8
clone_size: NA
j_call: TRBJ2-2
cdr3_nt: TGTGCCAGCAGCTTCCCGGCACTAGCGGGGGGGACAGACACCGGGGAGCTGTTTTTT
cdr3_aa: CASSFPALAGGTDTGELFF

d_call: NA
v_call: TRBV20-1
clone_size: few
j_call: TRBJ2-7
cdr3_nt: TGCAGTACTGATCCAGGCCAGGGGACCTACGAGCAGTACTTC
cdr3_aa: CSTDPGQGTYEQYF

d_call: NA
v_call: TRBV7-9
clone_size: many
j_call: TRBJ1-1
cdr3_nt: TGTGCCAGCAGCTTGGGGAGGACAGCCGTTAACACTGAAGCTTTCTTT
cdr3_aa: CASSLGRTAVNTEAFF

d_call: NA
v_call: TRBV5-1
clone_size: NA
j_call: TRBJ2-5
cdr3_nt: TGCGCCAGCAGCTTGCTGGGGGGTACGGAAGAGACCCAGTACTTC
cdr3_aa: CASSLLGGTEETQYF

d_call: NA
v_call: TRBV27
clone_size: NA
j_call: TRBJ1-1
cdr3_nt: TGTGCCAGCAGTTTAACTGACAGGAGAACTGAAGCTTTCTTT
cdr3_aa: CASSLTDRRTEAFF

d_call: TRBD1
v_call: TRBV27
clone_size: many
j_call: TRBJ2-2
cdr3_nt: TGTGCCAGCACCCTTAAACCCCCCGGACAGGGGTACACCGGGGAGCTGTTTTTT
cdr3_aa: CASTLKPPGQGYTGELFF

d_call: NA
v_call: TRBV3-1
clone_size: few
j_call: TRBJ2-6
cdr3_nt: TGTGCCAGCAGCCAGGTCACCTCTGGGGCCAACGTCCTGACTTTC
cdr3_aa: CASSQVTSGANVLTF

d_call: NA
v_call: TRBV7-9
clone_size: NA
j_call: TRBJ2-5
cdr3_nt: TGTGCCAGCAGCAAGACAGACTACCAAGAGACCCAGTACTTC
cdr3_aa: CASSKTDYQETQYF

d_call: TRBD2
v_call: TRBV10-3
clone_size: many
j_call: TRBJ2-1
cdr3_nt: TGTGCCATCAGCCGACTAGCGGGGGACAATGAGCAGTTCTTC
cdr3_aa: CAISRLAGDNEQFF

d_call: NA
v_call: TRBV4-3
clone_size: NA
j_call: TRBJ1-1
cdr3_nt: TGCGCCAGCAGCCAAGGGTTACATGTGGACACTGAAGCTTTCTTT
cdr3_aa: CASSQGLHVDTEAFF

d_call: TRBD1
v_call: TRBV30
clone_size: NA
j_call: TRBJ1-1
cdr3_nt: TGTGCCTGGACAGGGGGCGAATTTTTAGCTGAAGCTTTCTTT
cdr3_aa: CAWTGGEFLAEAFF

d_call: NA
v_call: TRBV29-1
clone_size: many
j_call: TRBJ1-5
cdr3_nt: TGCAGCGTCTCGGCCGCAGGCAATCAGCCCCAGCATTTT
cdr3_aa: CSVSAAGNQPQHF

d_call: NA
v_call: TRBV6-1
clone_size: many
j_call: TRBJ1-2
cdr3_nt: TGTGCCAGCACACAGACTACCTATGGCTACACCTTC
cdr3_aa: CASTQTTYGYTF

d_call: NA
v_call: TRBV6-2/TRBV6-3
clone_size: NA
j_call: TRBJ2-7
cdr3_nt: TGTGCCAGCAGTTACTCGAGGAGCGACGAGCAGTACTTC
cdr3_aa: CASSYSRSDEQYF

d_call: NA
v_call: TRBV20-1
clone_size: many
j_call: TRBJ1-2
cdr3_nt: TGCAGTGCTAGAGACAAGACGGCTGGAGGCTACACCTTC
cdr3_aa: CSARDKTAGGYTF

d_call: TRBD1
v_call: TRBV7-2
clone_size: many
j_call: TRBJ2-7
cdr3_nt: TGCGCCAGCAGCTTGGCCGGGACAGGGGGCTACGAGCAGTACTTC
cdr3_aa: CASSLAGTGGYEQYF

d_call: NA
v_call: TRBV20-1
clone_size: many
j_call: TRBJ1-5
cdr3_nt: TGCAGTGCTAGATCCGTCCTTAGCAATCAGCCCCAGCATTTT
cdr3_aa: CSARSVLSNQPQHF

d_call: NA
v_call: TRBV28
clone_size: few
j_call: TRBJ1-5
cdr3_nt: TGTGCCAGCAGTTTATCACGGCTGGATCAGCCCCAGCATTTT
cdr3_aa: CASSLSRLDQPQHF

d_call: NA
v_call: TRBV28
clone_size: few
j_call: TRBJ1-2
cdr3_nt: TGTGCCAGCAGTTTAGGGCCGATCTATGGCTACACCTTC
cdr3_aa: CASSLGPIYGYTF

d_call: NA
v_call: TRBV20-1
clone_size: NA
j_call: TRBJ2-1
cdr3_nt: TGCAGTGCTAGAGTTCCGAGGGGGTGCCATAATGAGCAGTTCTTC
cdr3_aa: CSARVPRGCHNEQFF

d_call: NA
v_call: TRBV20-1
clone_size: NA
j_call: TRBJ2-7
cdr3_nt: TGCAGTGCTAGCCTTCCTCTAACCTACGAGCAGTACTTC
cdr3_aa: CSASLPLTYEQYF

d_call: TRBD1
v_call: TRBV12-3/TRBV12-4
clone_size: NA
j_call: TRBJ1-5
cdr3_nt: TGTGCCAGCAGTTTAATTGGGACAGGGAATCAGCCCCAGCATTTT
cdr3_aa: CASSLIGTGNQPQHF

d_call: TRBD2
v_call: TRBV4-1
clone_size: many
j_call: TRBJ2-1
cdr3_nt: TGCGCCAGCAGCCAGATTAGCGGGGGGACCTACAATGAGCAGTTCTTC
cdr3_aa: CASSQISGGTYNEQFF

d_call: NA
v_call: TRBV2
clone_size: many
j_call: TRBJ2-5
cdr3_nt: TGTGCCAGCACATCGGGAGAGACCCAGTACTTC
cdr3_aa: CASTSGETQYF

d_call: NA
v_call: TRBV20-1
clone_size: many
j_call: TRBJ2-5
cdr3_nt: TGCAGTGCTAGGGGGACCCGTCAAGAGACCCAGTACTTC
cdr3_aa: CSARGTRQETQYF

d_call: NA
v_call: TRBV20-1
clone_size: few
j_call: TRBJ1-5
cdr3_nt: TGCAGTGCTTTTCGGGGCGGCAACGCGGATCAGCCCCAGCATTTT
cdr3_aa: CSAFRGGNADQPQHF

d_call: TRBD2
v_call: TRBV20-1
clone_size: few
j_call: TRBJ2-2
cdr3_nt: TGCAGTGCTGGAGCGGGGCCCGGGGAGCTGTTTTTT
cdr3_aa: CSAGAGPGELFF

d_call: NA
v_call: TRBV15
clone_size: many
j_call: TRBJ1-1
cdr3_nt: TGTGCCACCAGCAGAGATTCATTAGGGACTGAAGCTTTCTTT
cdr3_aa: CATSRDSLGTEAFF

d_call: NA
v_call: TRBV5-6
clone_size: many
j_call: TRBJ1-5
cdr3_nt: TGTGCCAGCGGGCAACAGGGCTACAATCAGCCCCAGCATTTT
cdr3_aa: CASGQQGYNQPQHF